The 19 T cell receptor beta chains below were found in one sample sequenced in a study of cytomegalovirus exposure and HLA in healthy donors. Use of 60 Vbeta and 13 Jbeta primers characterized the PCR. The data were produced by immunoSEQ multiplex PCR, yet TCRdb's version contains in-frame clones alone and is incomplete. The data hold about 70,000 clones, with just over 65% observed a single time. The sample was PBMCs. All receptors derive from a woman aged 30 to 39 in good health and CMV-seronegative.

This clone showed up just a few times. The chain carries TRBV7-9 and TRBJ1-4, with 9 nucleotides matching TRBD1. CDR1 and CDR2 from the germline V gene are SEHNR and FQNEAQ (reference sequence). CDR3 size: 14 residues. With 5 bases clipped from V and 7 bases from J, the junction kept 5 bases outside the gene matches. Written as DNA, the CDR3 is TGTGCCAGCAGCCCGACAGGGGGTGGTGAAAAACTGTTTTTT. Translating it yields CASSPTGGGEKLFF.

The chain carries TRBV5-1 and TRBJ2-5; 9 bases are shared with TRBD1. CDR3 size: 15 residues. CDR1 SGHRS and CDR2 YFSETQ come from the germline V gene. V gave up 0 bases and J gave up 2 bases; unmatched junction bases: 2. CDR3: CASSLGTGVQETQYF. The CDR3 nucleotides are TGCGCCAGCAGCTTGGGGACAGGGGTACAAGAGACCCAGTACTTC. The variable domain in full, completed from reference TRBV5-1 and TRBJ2-5, reads KAGVTQTPRYLIKTRGQQVTLSCSPISGHRSVSWYQQTPGQGLQFLFEYFSETQRNKGNFPGRFSGRQFSNSRSEMNVSTLELGDSALYLCASSLGTGVQETQYFGPGTRLLVL.

This clone was recorded only once. The chain combines TRBV18 with TRBJ2-5, with 9 bases fitting TRBD2. The CDR3 is 15 residues long. Trimming removed 0 bases from V and 3 bases from J; junction bases left unmatched: 2. Germline V gene data show CDR1 as KGHSH and CDR2 as LQKENI. CDR3 in amino acids: CASSPPGLAKETQYF. In DNA form, the CDR3 reads TGTGCCAGCTCACCACCGGGACTAGCTAAAGAGACCCAGTACTTC. The entire variable domain, with the rest obtained from reference TRBV18 and TRBJ2-5, is as follows: NAGVMQNPRHLVRRRGQEARLRCSPMKGHSHVYWYRQLPEEGLKFMVYLQKENIIDESGMPKERFSAEFPKEGPSILRIQQVVRGDSAAYFCASSPPGLAKETQYFGPGTRLLVL.

The J gene is TRBJ1-4, the V gene TRBV15, with TRBD1 as a possible D gene (6 bases). This CDR3 comprises 16 residues. Germline V gene lookup returns CDR1 LNHNV and CDR2 YYDKDF (reference sequence). V gave up 4 bases and J gave up 1 base, with 13 bases separating them. CDR3 sequence: CATSTQTGLTNEKLFF. CDR3 nucleotide sequence: TGTGCCACCAGCACACAAACAGGGCTAACTAATGAAAAACTGTTTTTT.

The rearrangement links TRBV5-4 to TRBJ2-7; 12 bases align to TRBD2. There are 17 residues in the CDR3. CDR1 is SGHNT and CDR2 is YYREEE in the germline V gene (reference sequence). J lost 2 bases, V lost 0 bases, and 6 bases had no gene match. The CDR3 loop reads CASSLGLAGALAYEQYF. As DNA, the CDR3 is TGTGCCAGCAGCTTGGGACTAGCGGGGGCGCTGGCCTACGAGCAGTACTTC.

V is TRBV5-8 and J is TRBJ2-1; 9 bases are a match to TRBD2. Per the germline V gene, CDR1 is SGHTS and CDR2 is YDEGEE. Trimming took 0 bases from V and 2 from J; bases not matched to a gene: 0. The CDR3 runs to 15 residues. The CDR3 region is CASSLGLAAYNEQFF. The CDR3 nucleotides are TGTGCCAGCAGCTTGGGACTAGCGGCCTACAATGAGCAGTTCTTC.

The chain uses TRBV4-3 and TRBJ2-7, with D possibly being TRBD2 (5 bases). Germline CDR1 reads LGHNA; CDR2 reads YSLEER. This CDR3 is built from 15 residues. The V end was cut by 0 bases, the J end by 6 bases, with 15 bases between. The CDR3 loop is CASSQDTSRGREQYF. The CDR3 region has the DNA TGCGCCAGCAGCCAAGATACATCCCGGGGTCGCGAGCAGTACTTC.

V gene TRBV7-9 combines with J gene TRBJ1-2; 8 bases align to TRBD1. Losses at the gene ends were 5 bases for V and 7 bases for J; bases not matched to a gene: 9. Germline CDR1 reads SEHNR; CDR2 reads FQNEAQ (reference sequence). The CDR3 spans 14 residues. The CDR3 bases are TGTGCCAGCAGCCCACCGGGACAGGTGGCTGGCTACACCTTC. It is translated as CASSPPGQVAGYTF.

Only one count was recorded for this clone. The genes are TRBV5-6 and TRBJ2-5; no reliable D call. Per germline, CDR1 SGHDT and CDR2 YYEEEE. V gave up 3 bases and J gave up 2 bases, with 8 bases separating them. CDR3 length equals 13 residues. This chain's CDR3 is CASSYRLQETQYF. The DNA for the CDR3 is TGTGCCAGCAGCTACCGACTGCAAGAGACCCAGTACTTC.

This clone was picked up one time. The chain has TRBV9 and TRBJ1-3; D gene unclear. The CDR3 loop spans 16 amino acids. Per the germline V gene, CDR1 is SGDLS and CDR2 is YYNGEE. Trimming removed 2 bases at V and 0 bases at J, with 12 bases between. The CDR3 is CASSVSVRGSGNTIYF. The CDR3 DNA reads as TGTGCCAGCAGCGTCTCGGTTCGGGGCTCTGGAAACACCATATATTTT.

This sequence joins TRBV19 and TRBJ1-5; a weak D match, TRBD1 (6 bases). CDR1 and CDR2 from the germline V gene are LNHDA and SQIVND (reference sequence). The V end lost 6 bases, the J end lost 1 base, and 13 bases lay between the germline ends. The CDR3 has 15 amino acids. The CDR3 sequence: CASRTRGGSNQPQHF. The CDR3 coding sequence is TGTGCCAGTAGGACCCGAGGGGGAAGCAATCAGCCCCAGCATTTT. Combining the CDR3 with reference TRBV19 and TRBJ1-5 gives the whole variable domain DGGITQSPKYLFRKEGQNVTLSCEQNLNHDAMYWYRQDPGQGLRLIYYSQIVNDFQKGDIAEGYSVSREKKESFPLTVTSAQKNPTAFYLCASRTRGGSNQPQHFGDGTRLSIL.

The J gene is TRBJ2-5, the V gene TRBV7-9, with D maybe TRBD2 (5 bases). CDR1 and CDR2 from the germline V gene are SEHNR and FQNEAQ (reference sequence). The V end was cut by 3 bases, the J end by 4 bases, with 12 bases between. The length of the CDR3 is 14 residues. The CDR3, as DNA: TGTGCCAGCAGCTTTCGGGGAGACCGAGAGACCCAGTACTTC. Its protein product is CASSFRGDRETQYF.

The chain has TRBV27 and TRBJ2-1, with TRBD1 as a possible D gene (5 bases). V was shortened by 5 bases and J by 6 bases, with 8 bases between the two germline ends. Germline V gene lookup returns CDR1 MNHEY and CDR2 SMNVEV (reference sequence). CDR3 length: 12 residues. CDR3 coding DNA: TGTGCCAGCAGTCGTGACAGCAATGAGCAGTTCTTC. Its protein is CASSRDSNEQFF.

V gene TRBV18 combines with J gene TRBJ2-3, with TRBD2 as a possible D gene (5 bases). The germline gives CDR1 KGHSH, CDR2 LQKENI. The V end was cut by 6 bases, the J end by 3 bases, with 10 bases between. CDR3 length equals 13 residues. The CDR3 DNA is TGTGCCAGCTCGTTACTAGAGACAGATACGCAGTATTTT. Translating it yields CASSLLETDTQYF.

The chain recombines TRBV4-2 with TRBJ1-2; tentatively, D is TRBD1 (6 bases). This CDR3 is 13 amino acids long. Trimming removed 0 bases at V and 6 bases at J, with 8 bases between. The germline gives CDR1 LGHNA, CDR2 YNFKEQ. The CDR3 reads CASSQDEGDGYTF. The CDR3 region has the DNA TGTGCCAGCAGCCAAGATGAGGGGGATGGCTACACCTTC.

The chain carries TRBV19 and TRBJ2-1; possible D gene TRBD2, 5 bases. The V and J ends lost 4 bases and 1 base respectively, with 17 bases between them. Germline V gene sequence: CDR1 LNHDA, CDR2 SQIVND (reference sequence). The length of the CDR3 is 17 residues. The CDR3 sequence is CASSRSPMGGSYNEQFF. The CDR3 DNA sequence: TGTGCCAGTAGTAGATCGCCGATGGGCGGGTCCTACAATGAGCAGTTCTTC.

The chain combines TRBV21-1 with TRBJ2-1; the DNA was not used to check the table's D call, TRBD2. TRBV21-1 has pseudogene status. This CDR3 spans 20 amino acids. CDR3 sequence reads: CASSTSGTKRPTRWGNEQFF. The CDR3 nucleotides read TGTGCCAGCAGCACCAGCGGGACGAAACGTCCGACCCGGTGGGGAAATGAGCAGTTCTTC.

The CDR3 sequence: CASSDRVLNSPLHF. The CDR3 DNA reads TGTGCCAGCAGCGACCGGGTCCTAAATTCACCCCTCCACTTT. The chain is built from TRBV7-9 and TRBJ1-6; D remains ambiguous. The CDR3 is 14 amino acids. The germline gives CDR1 SEHNR, CDR2 FQNEAQ (reference sequence). V lost 5 bases and J lost 7, with 12 bases in between.

This chain links TRBV6-4 with TRBJ1-1; the match to TRBD1 covers 8 bases. CDR3 length: 15 residues. Germline V CDR1 and CDR2: MRHNA, SNTAGT. Unmatched junction bases numbered 4, after V lost 0 bases and J lost 4 bases. The CDR3 spells CASSDSTGEGTEAFF. DNA of the CDR3: TGTGCCAGCAGTGACTCGACAGGGGAGGGCACTGAAGCTTTCTTT.